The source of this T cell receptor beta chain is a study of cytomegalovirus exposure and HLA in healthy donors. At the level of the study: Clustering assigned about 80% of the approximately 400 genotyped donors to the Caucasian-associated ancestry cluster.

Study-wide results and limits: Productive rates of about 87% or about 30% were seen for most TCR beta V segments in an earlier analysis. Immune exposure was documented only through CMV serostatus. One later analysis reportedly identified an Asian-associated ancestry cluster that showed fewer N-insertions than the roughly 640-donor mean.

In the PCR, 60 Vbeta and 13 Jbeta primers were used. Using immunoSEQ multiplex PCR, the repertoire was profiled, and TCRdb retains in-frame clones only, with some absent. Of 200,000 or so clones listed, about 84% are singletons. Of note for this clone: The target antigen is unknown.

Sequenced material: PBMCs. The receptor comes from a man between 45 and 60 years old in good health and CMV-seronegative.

The CDR3 DNA reads as TGTGCCAGCAGCCCTCAGTTGACAGCCTACAATGAGCAGTTCTTC. Translation gives CASSPQLTAYNEQFF. The rearrangement uses TRBV14 and TRBJ2-1, with a tentative D call TRBD1 (5 bases). This CDR3 region has 15 residues. V gave up 4 bases and J gave up 2 bases, with 12 bases separating them. Germline lookup yields CDR1 SGHDN and CDR2 FVKESK. The variable domain in full, with the rest retrieved from reference TRBV14 and TRBJ2-1, is EAGVTQFPSHSVIEKGQTVTLRCDPISGHDNLYWYRRVMGKEIKFLLHFVKESKQDESGMPNNRFLAERTGGTYSTLKVQPAELEDSGVYFCASSPQLTAYNEQFFGPGTRLTVL.